The rows below give T cell receptor beta chains drawn from one sample of a study of shared clonotypes between healthy human individuals. Sequencing used immunoSEQ multiplex PCR; TCRdb keeps in-frame clones, though not all of them. The top ten hold 0.9% to 1.5% of the sample, which has about 1,800,000 clones, approximately 94% seen once. The sample consisted of naive CD8+ T cells sorted from blood. The receptors shown here come from a man in his late teens or twenties in good health. CDR3s include the opening cysteine and the closing phenylalanine or tryptophan. Each record gives: J gene, V gene, D gene, clone size, CDR3 DNA, CDR3 protein. A D gene is named only where the DNA matches it firmly. Expanded clones are given a class, and other clones once, few, many or no size at all.

TRBJ2-7,TRBV5-1,-,once,TGCGCCAGCAGCTTGGTCTCTTCCTACGAGCAGTACTTC,CASSLVSSYEQYF
TRBJ2-7,TRBV27,TRBD1,-,TGTGCCAGCAGCCGACCGGGACAGGGTCTCCACGAGCAGTACTTC,CASSRPGQGLHEQYF
TRBJ2-5,TRBV6-1,-,-,TGTGCCAGCAGTGAGTTGGGGACCCAGTACTTC,CASSELGTQYF
TRBJ2-1,TRBV9,-,-,TGTGCCAGCAGCGAGTACTGGACTTATTACAATGAGCAGTTCTTC,CASSEYWTYYNEQFF
TRBJ2-1,TRBV29-1,-,-,TGCAGCGCCGATTCGGACAATGAGCAGTTCTTC,CSADSDNEQFF
TRBJ1-1,TRBV27,-,-,TGTGCCAGCAGAGGGTATGGGGCTTTCACTGAAGCTTTCTTT,CASRGYGAFTEAFF
TRBJ2-7,TRBV13,-,-,TGTGCCAGCAGCTTAGAAGGGTTCTACGAGCAGTACTTC,CASSLEGFYEQYF
TRBJ1-2,TRBV7-9,-,few,TGTGCCAGCAGCTTAGGACATTCTTATGGCTACACCTTC,CASSLGHSYGYTF
TRBJ1-2,TRBV9,-,-,TGTGCCAGCAGCGTAGCGTCGGGGGCTAACTATGGCTACACCTTC,CASSVASGANYGYTF
TRBJ1-4,TRBV10-2,TRBD1,-,TGCGCCCGTTACAGGGGAGCTGAAAAACTGTTTTTT,CARYRGAEKLFF
TRBJ1-6,TRBV7-9,TRBD1,-,TGTGCCAGCAGCTTACCGACAGGGACCTATAATTCACCCCTCCACTTT,CASSLPTGTYNSPLHF
TRBJ2-5,TRBV4-1,TRBD2,-,TGCGCCAGCAGCCAAGATGGGAGGGTTGGAGAGACCCAGTACTTC,CASSQDGRVGETQYF
TRBJ2-5,TRBV5-1,-,-,TGCGCCAGCAGCTTTCAGGGACCCCAAGAGACCCAGTACTTC,CASSFQGPQETQYF
TRBJ2-7,TRBV14,-,-,TGTGCCAGCAGTTCCGGCGGCTTCGGAACCTACGAGCAGTACTTC,CASSSGGFGTYEQYF
TRBJ2-1,TRBV5-4,TRBD1,-,TGTGCCAGCAGCTTGTGGGACAGGTCCTTCAATGAGCAGTTCTTC,CASSLWDRSFNEQFF
TRBJ2-7,TRBV15,-,-,TGTGCCACCAGCAGTTACGGAGACTACGAGCAGTACTTC,CATSSYGDYEQYF
TRBJ2-1,TRBV7-8,TRBD2,-,TGTGCCAGCAGCCCAGGACTAGCGGGGGCCAGCTCCTACAATGAGCAGTTCTTC,CASSPGLAGASSYNEQFF
TRBJ2-1,TRBV9,-,-,TGTGCCAGCAGCGTAGAAGGACGGGGTTTCGATGAGCAGTTCTTC,CASSVEGRGFDEQFF
TRBJ2-7,TRBV9,TRBD1,-,TGTGCCAGCAGCGTAGACAGGGGCGGTGGGTACGAGCAGTACTTC,CASSVDRGGGYEQYF
TRBJ2-7,TRBV19,TRBD1,-,TGTGCCAGTAGCCCCAGGGGGAACCGCTACGAGCAGTACTTC,CASSPRGNRYEQYF
TRBJ2-3,TRBV14,TRBD2,-,TGTGCCAGCAGCCAAGATACCCGGACTAGCGGATGGGGTACGCAGTATTTT,CASSQDTRTSGWGTQYF
TRBJ1-2,TRBV7-2,-,-,TGTGCCAGCAGCTTAGAGTCGTGGGAGGGCTATGGCTACACCTTC,CASSLESWEGYGYTF
TRBJ1-2,TRBV30,-,-,TGTGCCTGGATTGAAACAGATAACTATGGCTACACCTTC,CAWIETDNYGYTF
TRBJ2-7,TRBV28,TRBD1,-,TGTGCCAGCAGCTACAGGGGCTACGAGCAGTACTTC,CASSYRGYEQYF
TRBJ1-2,TRBV5-6,-,once,TGTGCCAGCAGCTTGGGGTCGGCCAGTCCCTATGGCTACACCTTC,CASSLGSASPYGYTF